This T cell receptor (beta chain) was observed in a study of cytomegalovirus exposure and HLA in healthy donors. This CDR3 region has 14 residues. V was shortened by 4 bases and J by 5 bases, with 17 bases between the two germline ends. From germline, CDR1 is SQVTM and CDR2 ANQGSEA. Findings of the study overall: Reports credit the classifier with highly specific, highly sensitive diagnosis of cytomegalovirus status.

These donors were members of the 120-subject validation cohort, a group separate from the roughly 670-subject first cohort. Of note for this clone: Its target is unknown.

Here immunoSEQ multiplex PCR was the method, and the copy in TCRdb shows in-frame clones only, minus some. Of some 80,000 clones listed, 90% to 97% are singletons. The rearrangement joins TRBV29-1 to TRBJ1-1; D gene uncertain. The clonotype originates from a man aged 18 to 29 in good health and CMV-seropositive. What was sequenced was PBMCs. In nucleotides, the CDR3 is TGCAGCGTTGTCCCCCACGGAGGGCGGACTGAAGCTTTCTTT. Its protein product is CSVVPHGGRTEAFF.